Below, 23 T cell receptor beta chains from the same sample are listed, as sequenced in a study of human thymus T cells. Using immunoSEQ multiplex PCR, the repertoire was profiled, and TCRdb retains in-frame clones only, with some absent. The repertoire holds tens of thousands of clones, with over 85% as singletons. Thymus tissue was removed during corrective cardiac surgery. The sample taken for sequencing was thymus tissue. All receptors derive from a girl in the first two years of life with a congenital heart defect but otherwise immunologically healthy.

The J gene is TRBJ1-5, the V gene TRBV19, with D hard to call. Germline CDR1 and CDR2: LNHDA and SQIVND (reference sequence). The V and J ends lost 1 base and 1 base respectively, with 11 bases between them. The CDR3 sequence is 16 residues long. The chain's CDR3 is CASSIAGQASNQPQHF. CDR3 DNA: TGTGCCAGTAGTATAGCAGGCCAGGCGAGCAATCAGCCCCAGCATTTT.

The chain has TRBV7-8 and TRBJ1-5; 7 bases map to TRBD1. The CDR3 contains 15 residues. The germline V gene has CDR1 SGHVS and CDR2 FQNEAQ. The J segment lost 1 base and the V segment lost 4 bases, leaving 4 bases of the junction unmatched. The CDR3 sequence: CASSSTGSSNQPQHF. The CDR3 DNA sequence: TGTGCCAGCAGCTCGACAGGGTCGAGCAATCAGCCCCAGCATTTT. The full variable domain, its missing parts supplied by reference TRBV7-8 and TRBJ1-5, is GAGVSQSPRYKVAKRGQDVALRCDPISGHVSLFWYQQALGQGPEFLTYFQNEAQLDKSGLPSDRFFAERPEGSVSTLKIQRTQQEDSAVYLCASSSTGSSNQPQHFGDGTRLSIL.

This chain joins TRBV21-1 and TRBJ1-5; the D call of TRBD1 is as the table states it, not checked on the DNA. TRBV21-1 is flagged as a pseudogene. The CDR3 is made up of 17 amino acids. The CDR3 DNA reads TGTGCCAGCAGCAAACCAGACAGGGGGCTGGATGATCAGCCCCAGCATTTT. Translation: CASSKPDRGLDDQPQHF.

The J gene is TRBJ1-4, the V gene TRBV28, with 11 bases fitting TRBD1. J gave up 3 bases and V 8 bases, and 5 bases lay outside the gene matches. Germline V gene lookup returns CDR1 MDHEN and CDR2 SYDVKM. The CDR3 consists of 15 residues. The DNA for the CDR3 is TGTGCCAGCCAATGGACAGGGGGCCCTAATGAAAAACTGTTTTTT. Translating it yields CASQWTGGPNEKLFF.

This sequence joins TRBV6-4 and TRBJ1-1; 7 bases map to TRBD1. After removal of 4 bases from V and 1 base from J, the junction contained 6 bases not matched to a gene. This CDR3 contains 15 residues. The V gene's germline CDR1 is MRHNA and CDR2 SNTAGT. The CDR3 loop reads CASSVRDRQNTEAFF. The CDR3 DNA sequence: TGTGCCAGCAGTGTCCGGGACAGACAGAACACTGAAGCTTTCTTT.

The CDR3: CASSPKVRRSLISTDTQYF. CDR3 DNA sequence: TGTGCCAGCTCACCGAAAGTCCGGAGAAGTTTAATTAGCACAGATACGCAGTATTTT. V gene TRBV18 combines with J gene TRBJ2-3; D is unclear. The CDR3 runs 19 residues. Germline CDR1 is KGHSH and CDR2 is LQKENI. V lost 3 bases, J lost 0 bases, and 22 bases lay in between. Based on the CDR3 plus reference TRBV18 and TRBJ2-3, the full variable domain is NAGVMQNPRHLVRRRGQEARLRCSPMKGHSHVYWYRQLPEEGLKFMVYLQKENIIDESGMPKERFSAEFPKEGPSILRIQQVVRGDSAAYFCASSPKVRRSLISTDTQYFGPGTRLTVL.

This chain joins TRBV15 and TRBJ1-1; 10 bases fit TRBD1. The CDR3 is 15 amino acids. V was clipped by 5 bases and J by 5 bases; unmatched bases: 8. From germline, CDR1 is LNHNV and CDR2 YYDKDF (reference sequence). The CDR3 DNA reads as TGTGCCACCAGCTTGCCCGGGACAGGGGTAACTGAAGCTTTCTTT. Its protein product is CATSLPGTGVTEAFF. Full variable domain (outside the CDR3, taken from reference TRBV15 and TRBJ1-1): DAMVIQNPRYQVTQFGKPVTLSCSQTLNHNVMYWYQQKSSQAPKLLFHYYDKDFNNEADTPDNFQSRRPNTSFCFLDIRSPGLGDTAMYLCATSLPGTGVTEAFFGQGTRLTVV.

This clone is a singleton in its sample. The V call is TRBV4-3, the J call TRBJ1-3, with a tentative D call TRBD1 (6 bases). The V and J ends lost 6 bases and 0 bases respectively, with 27 bases between them. Germline V gives CDR1 LGHNA, CDR2 YSLEER. The CDR3 extends over 20 amino acids. The CDR3 here is CASSSAGAETKDPSGNTIYF. In DNA, the CDR3 is TGCGCCAGCAGTTCCGCAGGGGCAGAAACAAAGGACCCCTCTGGAAACACCATATATTTT.

The DNA for the CDR3 is TGTGCCAGCAGTGCAAAGGGACTAGCGTACTACGAGCAGTACTTC. Its protein is CASSAKGLAYYEQYF. The chain is built from TRBV27 and TRBJ2-7; 10 bases align to TRBD2. Germline V gene lookup returns CDR1 MNHEY and CDR2 SMNVEV (reference sequence). J was trimmed by 3 bases and V by 5 bases; bases with no gene match: 7. The CDR3 contains 15 residues.

The chain is built from TRBV10-2 and TRBJ2-7; D is unclear. CDR3 size: 11 residues. Germline lookup yields CDR1 WSHSY and CDR2 SAAADI. The V gene lost 0 bases and the J gene lost 3 bases, with 0 bases spanning the gap. CDR3 DNA sequence: TGCGCCAGCAGTGAGTCCTACGAGCAGTACTTC. Residues: CASSESYEQYF.

The chain uses TRBV4-2 and TRBJ2-3, with 7 bases fitting TRBD2. The V gene's germline CDR1 is LGHNA and CDR2 YNFKEQ. Unmatched junction bases numbered 24, after V lost 6 bases and J lost 6 bases. The length of the CDR3 is 19 residues. CDR3 region: CASRGQPRIAGEGVDTQYF. CDR3 sequence (DNA): TGTGCCAGCAGAGGTCAGCCAAGAATTGCGGGAGAAGGGGTGGATACGCAGTATTTT.

V usage is TRBV5-6 and J usage is TRBJ2-5; 9 bases are shared with TRBD2. The J segment lost 2 bases and the V segment lost 1 base, leaving 9 bases of the junction unmatched. The CDR3 runs 17 residues. Germline V gene lookup returns CDR1 SGHDT and CDR2 YYEEEE. Here the CDR3 reads CASSLLGREGLQETQYF. CDR3 in DNA: TGTGCCAGCAGCTTGTTAGGGCGGGAGGGCCTACAAGAGACCCAGTACTTC.

CDR3 in amino acids: CASSAGLAETQYF. The DNA for the CDR3 is TGTGCCAGCAGCGCCGGACTAGCGGAGACCCAGTACTTC. The chain recombines TRBV2 with TRBJ2-5, with TRBD2 matching over 9 bases. CDR1 is SNHLY, CDR2 FYNNEI, per germline. Germline trimming cut 6 bases from V and 5 bases from J; bases unmatched to any gene: 4. The length of the CDR3 is 13 residues.

The chain combines TRBV19 with TRBJ2-1; 9 bases are a match to TRBD2. The CDR3 sequence is 16 residues long. J lost 9 bases, V lost 7 bases, and 16 bases had no gene match. CDR1 is LNHDA and CDR2 is SQIVND in the germline V gene (reference sequence). In DNA form, the CDR3 reads TGTGCCAGTATGGGGAGACTAGCGGCTACCCAGGGTGAGCAGTTCTTC. Translation gives CASMGRLAATQGEQFF.

V and J are TRBV23-1 and TRBJ1-1; D uncertain. TRBV23-1 falls under the ORF class, with uncertain function. With 4 bases removed from V and 10 bases from J, the gap between germline ends came to 13 bases. CDR3 length: 12 residues. The CDR3, as DNA: TGCGCCAGCAGTCGTTTCCCGGGCCGAGCTTTCTTT. Translated: CASSRFPGRAFF.

The chain couples TRBV7-2 to TRBJ2-3, with 10 nucleotides matching TRBD2. Germline V gene sequence: CDR1 SGHTA, CDR2 FQGNSA. Unmatched junction bases numbered 2, after V lost 0 bases and J lost 2 bases. This CDR3 has 16 amino acids. The CDR3 coding sequence is TGTGCCAGCAGCTTAGCCGGGACTAGCGTCACAGATACGCAGTATTTT. The encoded protein is CASSLAGTSVTDTQYF.

The rearrangement links TRBV4-3 to TRBJ1-2, with TRBD1 identical over 7 bases. The CDR3 has 19 amino acids. Germline CDR1 and CDR2: LGHNA and YSLEER. With 0 bases clipped from V and 0 bases from J, the junction kept 13 bases outside the gene matches. CDR3 loop: CASSQDLGGFPTANYGYTF. The CDR3 DNA reads as TGCGCCAGCAGCCAAGATTTAGGGGGCTTCCCCACAGCTAACTATGGCTACACCTTC.

This rearrangement joins TRBV30 to TRBJ1-4, with D possibly TRBD1 on 6 matching bases. The germline V gene has CDR1 GTSNPN and CDR2 SVGIG (reference sequence). The CDR3 extends over 16 amino acids. Trimming cost V 2 bases and J 0 bases, with 13 bases left between them. This chain's CDR3 is CAWSLRDTSTNEKLFF. DNA for the CDR3: TGTGCCTGGAGTCTCCGGGACACCTCAACTAATGAAAAACTGTTTTTT.

V gene TRBV27 combines with J gene TRBJ1-1, with TRBD1 matching over 7 bases. J gave up 0 bases and V 5 bases, and 9 bases lay outside the gene matches. The CDR3 is 16 amino acids. Per the germline V gene, CDR1 is MNHEY and CDR2 is SMNVEV (reference sequence). The CDR3 coding sequence is TGTGCCAGCAGTCCACAGGGACAGTCAATGAACACTGAAGCTTTCTTT. It specifies CASSPQGQSMNTEAFF.

The rearrangement links TRBV4-1 to TRBJ1-1; D is undetermined. The CDR3 is 15 amino acids. Per germline, CDR1 MGHRA and CDR2 YSYEKL. The V end lost 4 bases, the J end lost 7 bases, and 19 bases lay between the germline ends. This CDR3 is CASSRSESSYYEAFF. The DNA for the CDR3 is TGCGCCAGCAGCCGAAGCGAGAGCAGCTACTATGAAGCTTTCTTT.

The genes are TRBV18 and TRBJ1-1; 10 bases match TRBD1. With 3 bases clipped from V and 6 bases from J, the junction kept 7 bases outside the gene matches. Per the germline V gene, CDR1 is KGHSH and CDR2 is LQKENI. The CDR3 covers 15 residues. CDR3 loop: CASSPFTGQGAEAFF. The CDR3, as DNA: TGTGCCAGCTCACCCTTCACCGGACAGGGGGCTGAAGCTTTCTTT. Filled out from reference TRBV18 and TRBJ1-1, the complete variable domain reads NAGVMQNPRHLVRRRGQEARLRCSPMKGHSHVYWYRQLPEEGLKFMVYLQKENIIDESGMPKERFSAEFPKEGPSILRIQQVVRGDSAAYFCASSPFTGQGAEAFFGQGTRLTVV.

This chain joins TRBV5-6 and TRBJ2-2; D not resolved. Between the trimmed V and J ends, which lost 0 bases and 4 bases, there was a span of 16 bases. Germline CDR1 is SGHDT and CDR2 is YYEEEE. The CDR3 runs to 17 residues. In DNA, the CDR3 is TGTGCCAGCAGCTTGGCCTCTGGCCACTGGGCCACCGGGGAGCTGTTTTTT. Translation: CASSLASGHWATGELFF.

The V and J genes are TRBV5-1 and TRBJ2-7, with D possibly being TRBD2 (6 bases). Germline CDR1 reads SGHRS; CDR2 reads YFSETQ. This CDR3 contains 15 residues. V lost 3 bases, J lost 0 bases, and 13 bases lay in between. Here the CDR3 DNA reads TGCGCCAGCAGCTCGGGACTTCCCAGCTCCTACGAGCAGTACTTC. This gives the protein CASSSGLPSSYEQYF.